This TCR beta chain was recovered during a study of memory CD4+ T cells and cytomegalovirus serostatus. The data were produced by immunoSEQ multiplex PCR, yet TCRdb's version contains in-frame clones alone and is incomplete. The sample contains about 27,000 clones, about 76% of which appear only once. Points from the study as a whole: CD4+ memory repertoires contained about two fifths of the 164 reported CMV TCRbeta sequences. The CMV-associated TCR signature appears largely within the CD4+ memory repertoire.

V was pared by 0 bases and J by 5 bases, with 16 bases between. Germline-derived CDR1 and CDR2 are MGHRA and YSYEKL. The CDR3 loop spans 16 amino acids. Single viable CD3+CD4+CD8-CD45RO+ cells were sorted as the memory CD4+ T cells. Positive selection with CD4 microbeads enriched total CD4+ T cells. Concerning this clone itself: Its antigen remains unknown.

The origin of this receptor is an adult in good health and CMV-seronegative. Source material: memory CD4+ T cells from blood. The chain links TRBV4-1 to TRBJ1-2; a possible D gene is TRBD1 (5 bases). CDR3 nucleotides: TGCGCCAGCAGCCAAGATCAGGACAAAACTTATTATGGCTACACCTTC. As protein: CASSQDQDKTYYGYTF.